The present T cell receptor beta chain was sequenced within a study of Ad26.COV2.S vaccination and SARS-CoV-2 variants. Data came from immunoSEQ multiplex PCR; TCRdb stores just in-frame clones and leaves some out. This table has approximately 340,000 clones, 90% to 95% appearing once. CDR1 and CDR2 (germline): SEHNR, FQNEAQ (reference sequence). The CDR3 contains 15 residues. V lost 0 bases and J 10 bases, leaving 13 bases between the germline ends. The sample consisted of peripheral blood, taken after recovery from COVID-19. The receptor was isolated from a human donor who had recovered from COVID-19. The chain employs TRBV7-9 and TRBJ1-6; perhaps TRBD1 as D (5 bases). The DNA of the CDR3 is TGTGCCAGCAGCTTAGCGAGAGGGGAGAGATCACCCCTCCACTTT. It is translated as CASSLARGERSPLHF.